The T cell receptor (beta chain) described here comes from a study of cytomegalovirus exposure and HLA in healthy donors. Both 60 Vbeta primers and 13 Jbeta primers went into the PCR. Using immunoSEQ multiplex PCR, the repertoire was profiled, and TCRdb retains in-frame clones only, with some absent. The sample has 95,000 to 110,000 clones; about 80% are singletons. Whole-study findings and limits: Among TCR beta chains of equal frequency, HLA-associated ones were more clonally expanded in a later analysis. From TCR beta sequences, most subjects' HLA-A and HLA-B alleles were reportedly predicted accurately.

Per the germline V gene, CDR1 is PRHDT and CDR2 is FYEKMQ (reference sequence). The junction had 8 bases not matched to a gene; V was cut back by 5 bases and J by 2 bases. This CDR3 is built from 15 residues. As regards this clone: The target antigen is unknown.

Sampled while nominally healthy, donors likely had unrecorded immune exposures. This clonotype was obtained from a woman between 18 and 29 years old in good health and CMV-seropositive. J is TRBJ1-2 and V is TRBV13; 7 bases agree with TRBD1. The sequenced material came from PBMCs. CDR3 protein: CASSPGQAVNYGYTF. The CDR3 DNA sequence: TGTGCCAGCAGCCCCGGACAGGCCGTAAACTATGGCTACACCTTC.